These 29 T cell receptor beta chains were sequenced from one sample in a study of cytomegalovirus exposure and HLA in healthy donors. The PCR used 60 Vbeta and 13 Jbeta primers. Generated by immunoSEQ multiplex PCR, the TCRdb table keeps only in-frame clones and is missing some. The sample carries roughly 120,000 clones, 80% recorded once. What was sequenced was PBMCs. Source of these receptors: a female donor in good health and CMV-seropositive.

V and J are TRBV5-4 and TRBJ2-3, with a weak D call TRBD1 (5 bases). V was trimmed by 1 base and J by 1 base, leaving 10 bases between them. CDR3 length: 15 amino acids. Germline loops: CDR1 SGHNT, CDR2 YYREEE (reference sequence). The CDR3 coding sequence is TGTGCCAGCAGCTTGAGGACACGGGGCACAGATACGCAGTATTTT. It encodes CASSLRTRGTDTQYF.

V and J are TRBV28 and TRBJ2-7; tentative D call: TRBD2 (6 bases). The CDR3 runs 14 residues. The germline V and J ends were trimmed by 6 bases and 2 bases, with 14 bases remaining between them. The germline V gene encodes CDR1 MDHEN and CDR2 SYDVKM. The CDR3 region has the DNA TGTGCCAGCAGCCCCGGGGGACGTGCCTACGAGCAGTACTTC. Translating gives CASSPGGRAYEQYF.

This chain uses TRBV5-1 with TRBJ2-2, with 10 bases that match TRBD2. The CDR3 has 14 residues. J gave up 6 bases and V 4 bases, and 3 bases lay outside the gene matches. Germline V CDR1 and CDR2: SGHRS, YFSETQ. The CDR3 loop is CASSTSGVAGELFF. As DNA, the CDR3 is TGCGCCAGCAGCACTAGCGGGGTAGCCGGGGAGCTGTTTTTT.

The chain employs TRBV19 and TRBJ1-5, with D unresolved. Germline CDR1 and CDR2: LNHDA and SQIVND (reference sequence). The length of the CDR3 is 15 residues. The V end was cut by 6 bases, the J end by 1 base, with 13 bases between. The CDR3 region has the DNA TGTGCCAGTAGCCTACACTATCCGAGCAATCAGCCCCAGCATTTT. The encoded protein is CASSLHYPSNQPQHF.

The gene calls are TRBV27 and TRBJ2-5; TRBD1 matches at 11 bases. CDR3 length: 16 residues. J lost 5 bases, V lost 6 bases, and 11 bases had no gene match. Looked up from germline, CDR1 is MNHEY and CDR2 is SMNVEV (reference sequence). DNA for the CDR3: TGTGCCAGCAGGACGTCCGGGACAGGGGGTTGGGAGACCCAGTACTTC. As protein: CASRTSGTGGWETQYF.

The gene calls are TRBV6-1 and TRBJ1-2; D is perhaps TRBD1 (6 bases). Deletions cut 3 bases from V and 1 base from J, with 15 bases between. The CDR3 spans 16 residues. Germline values: CDR1 MNHNS, CDR2 SASEGT. CDR3 loop: CASSEGDLQGNYGYTF. CDR3 nucleotide sequence: TGTGCCAGCAGTGAGGGCGACTTACAGGGTAACTATGGCTACACCTTC.

The genes are TRBV4-2 and TRBJ2-2, with 10 bases matching TRBD2. The CDR3 runs 17 residues. J was trimmed by 4 bases and V by 4 bases; bases with no gene match: 9. CDR1 LGHNA and CDR2 YNFKEQ come from the germline V gene. CDR3 coding DNA: TGTGCCAGCAGCCTAAGGGAGACTAGCGGGCTCACCGGGGAGCTGTTTTTT. Translating gives CASSLRETSGLTGELFF.

V and J are TRBV27 and TRBJ1-6, with 7 nucleotides matching TRBD1. The CDR3 loop spans 13 amino acids. Germline trimming cut 6 bases from V and 9 bases from J; bases unmatched to any gene: 5. CDR1 MNHEY and CDR2 SMNVEV come from the germline V gene (reference sequence). CDR3 DNA sequence: TGTGCCAGCAGGAGACAGGGAGGTTCACCCCTCCACTTT. The encoded protein is CASRRQGGSPLHF.

The chain uses TRBV4-3 and TRBJ2-6; a possible D gene is TRBD2 (6 bases). Trimming took off 2 bases at V and 0 bases at J, with 20 bases between the two ends. The CDR3 length is 20 residues. The V gene's germline CDR1 is LGHNA and CDR2 YSLEER. The CDR3 bases are TGCGCCAGCAGCCAAACGAACGGGGGTAGCGGAAGCTCTGGGGCCAACGTCCTGACTTTC. It translates to CASSQTNGGSGSSGANVLTF.

V usage is TRBV5-4 and J usage is TRBJ1-2, with TRBD1 identical over 7 bases. Germline lookup yields CDR1 SGHNT and CDR2 YYREEE (reference sequence). This CDR3 is 13 amino acids long. V lost 4 bases to trimming and J lost 6 bases; unmatched junction nucleotides: 6. CDR3: CASSPGQPNGYTF. The CDR3, as DNA: TGTGCCAGCAGCCCGGGACAGCCCAATGGCTACACCTTC.

This sequence joins TRBV7-2 and TRBJ2-3; D is undetermined. V dropped 5 bases and J dropped 6 bases, with 12 bases sitting between them. This CDR3 is 13 amino acids long. Germline CDR1 is SGHTA and CDR2 is FQGNSA. The DNA of the CDR3 is TGTGCCAGCAGCCCGCGGCGCCGGGATACGCAGTATTTT. Translation: CASSPRRRDTQYF. Using reference TRBV7-2 and TRBJ2-3 for the parts outside the CDR3, the full variable domain is GAGVSQSPSNKVTEKGKDVELRCDPISGHTALYWYRQSLGQGLEFLIYFQGNSAPDKSGLPSDRFSAERTGGSVSTLTIQRTQQEDSAVYLCASSPRRRDTQYFGPGTRLTVL.

The rearrangement links TRBV11-2 to TRBJ2-3; 7 bases are shared with TRBD2. Germline CDR1 SGHAT, CDR2 FQNNGV. Trimming took 1 base from V and 0 from J; bases not matched to a gene: 10. The length of the CDR3 is 18 residues. CDR3 residues: CASSLGKWASGSTDTQYF. As DNA, the CDR3 is TGTGCCAGCAGCTTAGGAAAGTGGGCTAGCGGTAGCACAGATACGCAGTATTTT.

The rearrangement links TRBV18 to TRBJ2-7; D perhaps matches TRBD2 (6 bases). Trimming took 3 bases from V and 5 from J, leaving 8 bases between them. Germline CDR1 and CDR2: KGHSH and LQKENI. This CDR3 is built from 12 residues. The CDR3 nucleotides are TGTGCCAGCTCACCCTGGGGGGACGAGCAGTACTTC. Its protein is CASSPWGDEQYF.

The rearrangement links TRBV9 to TRBJ2-1; 13 nucleotides agree with TRBD2. Germline V gene lookup returns CDR1 SGDLS and CDR2 YYNGEE. The junction had 13 bases not matched to a gene; V was cut back by 4 bases and J by 3 bases. The CDR3 runs 19 residues. CDR3 nucleotide sequence: TGTGCCAGCAGCCCCCGGACTAGCGGGGGCCCAACGTTCTACAATGAGCAGTTCTTC. Its translation: CASSPRTSGGPTFYNEQFF.

The genes are TRBV5-8 and TRBJ1-6, with D possibly being TRBD1 (5 bases). The V end was cut by 0 bases, the J end by 10 bases, with 14 bases between. CDR3 length: 15 amino acids. CDR1 SGHTS and CDR2 YDEGEE come from the germline V gene. The CDR3 DNA is TGTGCCAGCAGCTTGGCAGGGAGGACGTACTCACCCCTCCACTTT. Translation gives CASSLAGRTYSPLHF.

This chain links TRBV5-1 with TRBJ2-7, with D possibly matching TRBD1 (5 bases). The CDR3 length is 15 residues. Looked up from germline, CDR1 is SGHRS and CDR2 is YFSETQ. The V end was cut by 4 bases, the J end by 3 bases, with 17 bases between. The CDR3 sequence is CASSPNQGRGYEQYF. The CDR3 DNA is TGCGCCAGCAGCCCTAATCAGGGAAGAGGCTACGAGCAGTACTTC.

In this sample, this clone turned up a few times. Other DNA variants within this sample encode the same CDR3. The genes are TRBV18 and TRBJ1-5, with 7 nucleotides matching TRBD1. This CDR3 contains 15 residues. The V gene's germline CDR1 is KGHSH and CDR2 LQKENI. V was pared by 3 bases and J by 0 bases, with 2 bases of the junction left unmatched. The DNA for the CDR3 is TGTGCCAGCTCACCTACAGGGGATAGCAATCAGCCCCAGCATTTT. Its protein is CASSPTGDSNQPQHF.

The CDR3, as DNA: TGTGCCAGCAGCCAAGATGTATTTCGGGGGGGCTCGAAGGCTGGGGCCAACGTCCTGACTTTC. This codes for CASSQDVFRGGSKAGANVLTF. The V call is TRBV4-2, the J call TRBJ2-6; 8 nucleotides match TRBD2. The CDR3 loop spans 21 amino acids. The germline V gene encodes CDR1 LGHNA and CDR2 YNFKEQ. V was pared by 0 bases and J by 2 bases, with 15 bases of the junction left unmatched.

CDR3 residues: CASSLLTGGRARKLFF. The CDR3 nucleotides are TGTGCCAGCAGTTTACTTACAGGGGGCCGAGCGCGAAAACTGTTTTTT. The chain is built from TRBV27 and TRBJ1-4, with 9 bases fitting TRBD1. After removal of 2 bases from V and 10 bases from J, the junction contained 11 bases not matched to a gene. This CDR3 is built from 16 residues. Germline V lookup: CDR1 MNHEY, CDR2 SMNVEV (reference sequence).

Note on this clone: The sample contains more than one DNA sequence encoding this CDR3. The rearrangement joins TRBV9 to TRBJ1-3; D is undetermined. Between the trimmed V and J ends, which lost 0 bases and 0 bases, there was a span of 4 bases. Germline-derived CDR1 and CDR2 are SGDLS and YYNGEE. The CDR3 is 14 amino acids. The CDR3 region has the DNA TGTGCCAGCAGCGTAGGGAGCTCTGGAAACACCATATATTTT. It is translated as CASSVGSSGNTIYF.

The chain couples TRBV30 to TRBJ1-6; D gene unclear. The CDR3 runs to 12 residues. Germline values: CDR1 GTSNPN, CDR2 SVGIG (reference sequence). With 3 bases removed from V and 14 bases from J, the gap between germline ends came to 14 bases. The CDR3 here is CAWSGILGSLHF. CDR3 bases: TGTGCCTGGAGCGGAATACTCGGGTCCCTCCACTTT.

A few counts support this clone. The V gene is TRBV28, the J gene TRBJ1-3; D uncertain. The CDR3 runs to 16 residues. Germline lookup yields CDR1 MDHEN and CDR2 SYDVKM. The V and J ends lost 4 bases and 0 bases respectively, with 13 bases between them. CDR3 sequence reads: CASSSLDTASGNTIYF. CDR3 DNA sequence: TGTGCCAGCAGTTCTCTTGACACGGCCTCTGGAAACACCATATATTTT.

The chain employs TRBV7-8 and TRBJ1-1; D is ambiguous. Deletions cut 5 bases from V and 4 bases from J, with 14 bases between. Germline V gives CDR1 SGHVS, CDR2 FQNEAQ. This CDR3 comprises 14 residues. Here the CDR3 DNA reads TGTGCCAGCAGCCTCTCTTCGGGAGGCACTGAAGCTTTCTTT. Translation: CASSLSSGGTEAFF.

This clone was picked up one time. The chain employs TRBV19 and TRBJ1-1; unclear D gene. The germline gives CDR1 LNHDA, CDR2 SQIVND (reference sequence). With 3 bases removed from V and 0 bases from J, the gap between germline ends came to 14 bases. The CDR3 runs to 16 residues. CDR3 nucleotide sequence: TGTGCCAGTAGTATTTTCCCCAGAACCATGAACACTGAAGCTTTCTTT. It codes for CASSIFPRTMNTEAFF.

This chain uses TRBV6-1 with TRBJ1-1; D may be TRBD1 (6 bases). Trimming took off 2 bases at V and 7 bases at J, with 11 bases between the two ends. The CDR3 spans 13 residues. Germline V gene lookup returns CDR1 MNHNS and CDR2 SASEGT. CDR3 amino acids: CASSEKGGSEAFF. The CDR3 nucleotides read TGTGCCAGCAGTGAAAAGGGGGGGAGTGAAGCTTTCTTT.

This clone occurred once. The rearrangement uses TRBV9 and TRBJ2-3, with TRBD2 matching over 10 bases. V shed 4 bases, J shed 3 bases, and the junction held 5 bases outside the gene matches. The germline CDR1 and CDR2 sequences are SGDLS and YYNGEE. This CDR3 contains 15 residues. CDR3 in DNA: TGTGCCAGCAGCCTGAGCGGGGGGGCAACAGATACGCAGTATTTT. This translates into CASSLSGGATDTQYF. Based on the CDR3 plus reference TRBV9 and TRBJ2-3, the full variable domain is DSGVTQTPKHLITATGQRVTLRCSPRSGDLSVYWYQQSLDQGLQFLIQYYNGEERAKGNILERFSAQQFPDLHSELNLSSLELGDSALYFCASSLSGGATDTQYFGPGTRLTVL.

The CDR3 is CASSSKPGQSYEQYF. CDR3 nucleotides: TGTGCCAGCAGCTCGAAACCGGGACAGTCCTACGAGCAGTACTTC. The chain has TRBV27 and TRBJ2-5; TRBD1 agrees at 7 bases. The DNA end is a closer match to TRBJ2-7, so the J assignment may be wrong. Germline CDR1 MNHEY, CDR2 SMNVEV (reference sequence). This CDR3 contains 15 residues.

This chain links TRBV7-9 with TRBJ1-2; possibly TRBD1 for D (6 bases). Germline V lookup: CDR1 SEHNR, CDR2 FQNEAQ (reference sequence). There are 15 residues in the CDR3. Trimming took off 5 bases at V and 2 bases at J, with 15 bases between the two ends. Here the CDR3 DNA reads TGTGCCAGCAGCCCCCCGGGGGGCAGGAACTATGGCTACACCTTC. Residues: CASSPPGGRNYGYTF. The whole variable domain, remainder taken from reference TRBV7-9 and TRBJ1-2, is DTGVSQNPRHKITKRGQNVTFRCDPISEHNRLYWYRQTLGQGPEFLTYFQNEAQLEKSRLLSDRFSAERPKGSFSTLEIQRTEQGDSAMYLCASSPPGGRNYGYTFGSGTRLTVV.

V is TRBV6-5 and J is TRBJ2-7; D remains ambiguous. The CDR3 totals 14 residues. CDR1 and CDR2 (germline): MNHEY, SVGAGI. The V and J ends lost 0 bases and 3 bases respectively, with 9 bases between them. CDR3 protein: CASSYSTSGYEQYF. The DNA of the CDR3 is TGTGCCAGCAGTTACTCGACCTCAGGCTACGAGCAGTACTTC.